The rows below give T cell receptor beta chains drawn from one sample of a study of metastatic and nonmetastatic thyroid tumors. From the PCR reads, TCRdb re-called clones with MiXCR. The sample holds around 19,000 clones, about a sixth seen once. Sequencing was carried out using tumor tissue. These receptors were taken from a female donor with papillary thyroid cancer or a benign thyroid nodule (not recorded which). Some clones in this sample may be carry-over from other donors' samples. Both conserved end residues are part of each CDR3. The D gene is left open where the match is weak. Some rows mark clone size as missing; the rest say once, few, many or name a class of expanded clone.

>.|TRBV7-2|TRBJ1-2|.
TGTGCCATCATCCCTTTGTATCAGGGGTATGGCTACACCTTC
CAIIPLYQGYGYTF
>.|TRBV6-1|TRBJ1-6|medium-sized
TGTGCCAGCAGGGGGGACGGAAAGAATTCACCCCTCCACTTT
CASRGDGKNSPLHF
>TRBD2|TRBV4-1|TRBJ2-3|many
TGCGCCAGCAGCCTATCCTCGGCTAGCGGGATGGATACGCAGTATTTT
CASSLSSASGMDTQYF
>TRBD2|TRBV30|TRBJ2-7|.
TGTGCCTGGAGTCGAGCGGGGGCCGGCTCCTACGAGCAGTACTTC
CAWSRAGAGSYEQYF
>.|TRBV19|TRBJ1-1|.
TGTGCCAGTAGTTTAATCACACGGAACACTGAAGCTTTCTTT
CASSLITRNTEAFF
>TRBD1|TRBV6-2/TRBV6-3|TRBJ1-4|many
TGTGCCAGCAGTTACCTGGACAGGGGGAGAAATGAAAAACTGTTTTTT
CASSYLDRGRNEKLFF
>.|TRBV10-2|TRBJ1-1|many
TGCGCCAGCAGTGTTGGCAGGGCCACTGAAGCTTTCTTT
CASSVGRATEAFF
>TRBD1|TRBV7-6|TRBJ2-1|many
TGTGCCAGCAGCTTAGGGTACGGGGACAGGGACAATGAGCAGTTCTTC
CASSLGYGDRDNEQFF
>.|TRBV19|TRBJ1-2|many
TGTGCCAGTAGTATAGGCCAAGGGGTAGATGGCTACACCTTC
CASSIGQGVDGYTF
>.|TRBV4-2|TRBJ1-6|many
TGTGCCAGCAGCCAAGAAGGCAGGATTTCACCCCTCCACTTT
CASSQEGRISPLHF
>TRBD1|TRBV12-3/TRBV12-4|TRBJ1-3|many
TGTGCCAGCAGTTACGGGACAGCCTCTGGAAACACCATATATTTT
CASSYGTASGNTIYF
>TRBD2|TRBV7-6|TRBJ2-5|many
TGTGCCAGCAGCTTAGCGGGAGGGAGGGAGACCCAGTACTTC
CASSLAGGRETQYF
>.|TRBV19|TRBJ2-5|many
TGTGCCAGTAGTATAGCGGACAATGTCGGAGAGACCCAGTACTTC
CASSIADNVGETQYF
>TRBD2|TRBV2|TRBJ2-7|many
TGTGCCAGCAGATTGGGACTAGCATCCTGGGAGCAGTACTTC
CASRLGLASWEQYF
>TRBD1|TRBV28|TRBJ1-3|many
TGTGCCAGCAGTCAAGGGACAGGGTCTTCTGGAAACACCATATATTTT
CASSQGTGSSGNTIYF
>.|TRBV20-1|TRBJ2-4|.
TGCAGTGCCACACTACCTGGAACAGTAGCCAAAAACATTCAGTACTTC
CSATLPGTVAKNIQYF
>.|TRBV2|TRBJ2-2|medium-sized
TGTGCCAGCAGCCGGGACACGAACACCGGGGAGCTGTTTTTT
CASSRDTNTGELFF
>.|TRBV3-1|TRBJ2-1|.
TGTGCCATCAGCCAAGAGGGCCGACTAGTGGGAGATGAGCAGTTCTTC
CAISQEGRLVGDEQFF
>.|TRBV19|TRBJ1-2|.
TGTGCCAGTAATCGGGCAGCGTATGGATACACCTTC
CASNRAAYGYTF
>.|TRBV5-1|TRBJ1-5|medium-sized
TGCGCCAGCAGCTTGGGTGGATCAGCTCAGCCCCAGCATTTT
CASSLGGSAQPQHF
>TRBD2|TRBV20-1|TRBJ2-1|many
TGCAGTGCCGCTACGGTTAGCGGGAAATTTCGAGACAATGAGCAGTTCTTC
CSAATVSGKFRDNEQFF
>.|TRBV30|TRBJ2-1|.
TGTGCCTGGAGTCCCCCAGGGGACAATGAGCAGTTCTTC
CAWSPPGDNEQFF
>TRBD1|TRBV6-1|TRBJ1-1|many
TGTGCCAGCAGTGAACCCCCGACAGGGGGAGCTTTCTTT
CASSEPPTGGAFF
>.|TRBV28|TRBJ1-6|many
TGTGCCAGCAGTTTTCGGGCCCCAGGGTCACCCCTCCACTTT
CASSFRAPGSPLHF
>TRBD2|TRBV4-2|TRBJ2-1|many
TGTGCCAGCAGCCCCCGGGGACTAGCGGGAGGGCCAGTCTACAATGAGCAGTTCTTC
CASSPRGLAGGPVYNEQFF
>TRBD1|TRBV28|TRBJ1-4|many
TGTGCCAGCAGAAGGGGCGGGACAGGGTTTGAAAAACTGTTTTTT
CASRRGGTGFEKLFF
>.|TRBV20-1|TRBJ1-2|many
TGCAGCCCCGCGACAGGTTATTCAGGCTACACCTTC
CSPATGYSGYTF
>.|TRBV6-1|TRBJ1-5|many
TGTGCCAGCAGTGTGACAAATAGCAATCAGCCCCAGCATTTT
CASSVTNSNQPQHF
>.|TRBV12-3/TRBV12-4|TRBJ1-1|.
TGTGCCAGCAGTTTTAGGGGGGCTACGACTGAAGCTTTCTTT
CASSFRGATTEAFF
>.|TRBV7-8|TRBJ2-7|medium-sized
TGTGCCAGCAGCTTAGCACAGCCCTACGAGCAGTACTTC
CASSLAQPYEQYF
>TRBD1|TRBV30|TRBJ1-6|once
TGTGCCTGTGCTCTAACCGTGACAGGGCGCTCACCCCTCCACTTT
CACALTVTGRSPLHF
>TRBD2|TRBV5-1|TRBJ2-1|many
TGCGCCAGCCATAAAACTAGCGGTTCCTACAATGAGCAGTTCTTC
CASHKTSGSYNEQFF
>.|TRBV15|TRBJ1-1|many
TGTGCCACCAGCAGAGATGTGAACCTGAACACTGAAGCTTTCTTT
CATSRDVNLNTEAFF
>.|TRBV3-1|TRBJ1-6|many
TGTGCCAGCAGCCTCGTAAATTCACCCCTCCACTTT
CASSLVNSPLHF
>.|TRBV11-1|TRBJ2-3|many
TGTGCCAGCACTCCCGCCTTGGGTGCGGAAAGCACAGATACGCAGTATTTT
CASTPALGAESTDTQYF
>TRBD1|TRBV7-8|TRBJ2-5|.
TGTGCCAGCAGCTTCATCAGGGGGTGTGAGGAGACCCAGTACTTC
CASSFIRGCEETQYF
>.|TRBV19|TRBJ1-1|many
TGTGCCAGTAGTTATACACTGAACACTGAAGCTTTCTTT
CASSYTLNTEAFF
>TRBD1|TRBV6-1|TRBJ1-1|many
TGTGCCAGCAGTGTACAGGGGGCCGACACTGAAGCTTTCTTT
CASSVQGADTEAFF
>.|TRBV2|TRBJ1-1|many
TGTGCCAGCGGGCGGGAGAACACTGAAGCTTTCTTT
CASGRENTEAFF
>TRBD2|TRBV4-1|TRBJ2-2|many
TGCGCCAGCAGCCCCGGGACTACCAACACCGGGGAGCTGTTTTTT
CASSPGTTNTGELFF
>TRBD2|TRBV5-8|TRBJ2-5|many
TGTGCCAGCAGCTGGGAGGGGGAGACCCAGTACTTC
CASSWEGETQYF
>.|TRBV28|TRBJ1-1|many
TGTGCCAGCAGTTCTCAGAATATGAACACTGAAGCTTTCTTT
CASSSQNMNTEAFF
>.|TRBV6-1|TRBJ1-5|few
TGTGCCACTAGCCAGGCTTTTGGCCATTATAGCAATCAGCCCCAGCATTTT
CATSQAFGHYSNQPQHF
>.|TRBV7-3|TRBJ1-4|many
TGTGCCAGCAGCCCTCGGACAGACCGTAATGAAAAACTGTTTTTT
CASSPRTDRNEKLFF
>.|TRBV2|TRBJ1-2|many
TGTGCCAGCAGAGGGGAGGGGGTGGGGTATGGCTACACCTTC
CASRGEGVGYGYTF
>TRBD1|TRBV6-2/TRBV6-3|TRBJ1-2|.
TGTGCCAGTACGCCAGACAGGGCAGCCAGTGGCTACACCTTC
CASTPDRAASGYTF
>.|TRBV28|TRBJ2-2|medium-sized
TGTGCCAGCACCTCTCGGAGGGCAGGGAGCGGCGTTGGGGAGCTGTTTTTT
CASTSRRAGSGVGELFF
>.|TRBV6-1|TRBJ2-7|many
TGTGCCACCAGGGTGGGGCAGGTATCCTACGAGCAGTACTTC
CATRVGQVSYEQYF
>.|TRBV2|TRBJ1-5|many
TGTGCCAGCAGTGAAAGGGGCTGGCGCAATCAGCCCCAGCATTTT
CASSERGWRNQPQHF
>.|TRBV5-1|TRBJ2-6|many
TGCGCCAGCCAGGACGGCTCTGGGGCCAACGTCCTGACTTTC
CASQDGSGANVLTF
>.|TRBV20-1|TRBJ2-5|many
TGCAGTGCTACTAGACAAGAGACCCAGTACTTC
CSATRQETQYF
>TRBD1|TRBV6-2/TRBV6-3|TRBJ1-5|many
TGTGCCAGCAGGAGCGGGGGGTGGGACAGGGGGCGCGCTCAGCCCCAGCATTTT
CASRSGGWDRGRAQPQHF
>.|TRBV6-5|TRBJ2-7|.
TGTGCCAGCAGTTACTTAACGGGGGCATCCTACGAGCAGTACTTC
CASSYLTGASYEQYF